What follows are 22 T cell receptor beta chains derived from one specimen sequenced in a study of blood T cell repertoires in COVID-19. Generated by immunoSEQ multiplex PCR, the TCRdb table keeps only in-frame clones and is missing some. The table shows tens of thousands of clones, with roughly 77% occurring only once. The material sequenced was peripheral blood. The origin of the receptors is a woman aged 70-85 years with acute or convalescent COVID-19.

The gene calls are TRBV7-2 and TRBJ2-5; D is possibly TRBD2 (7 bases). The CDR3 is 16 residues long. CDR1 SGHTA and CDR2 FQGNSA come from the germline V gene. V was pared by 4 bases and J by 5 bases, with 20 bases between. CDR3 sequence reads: CASSSRGGQIGETQYF. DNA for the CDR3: TGTGCCAGCAGCTCGAGGGGGGGTCAGATAGGGGAGACCCAGTACTTC.

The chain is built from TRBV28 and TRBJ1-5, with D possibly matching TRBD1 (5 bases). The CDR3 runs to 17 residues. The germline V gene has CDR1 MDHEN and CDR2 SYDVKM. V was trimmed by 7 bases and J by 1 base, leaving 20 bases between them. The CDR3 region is CASKPEGGGKSNQPQHF. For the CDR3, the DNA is TGTGCCAGCAAACCAGAAGGCGGGGGAAAAAGCAATCAGCCCCAGCATTTT.

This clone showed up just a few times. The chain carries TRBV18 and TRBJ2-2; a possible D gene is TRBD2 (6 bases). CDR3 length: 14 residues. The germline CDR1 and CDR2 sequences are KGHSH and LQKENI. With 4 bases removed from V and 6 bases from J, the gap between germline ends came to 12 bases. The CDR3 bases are TGTGCCAGCTCACGGAGGGCCAGGGCCGGGGAGCTGTTTTTT. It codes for CASSRRARAGELFF.

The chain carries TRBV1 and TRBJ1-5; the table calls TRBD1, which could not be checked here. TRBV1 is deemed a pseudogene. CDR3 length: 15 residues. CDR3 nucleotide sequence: TGCACCAGCAGCCCCGGGACAGGGATAGATCAGCCCCAGCATTTT. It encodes CTSSPGTGIDQPQHF.

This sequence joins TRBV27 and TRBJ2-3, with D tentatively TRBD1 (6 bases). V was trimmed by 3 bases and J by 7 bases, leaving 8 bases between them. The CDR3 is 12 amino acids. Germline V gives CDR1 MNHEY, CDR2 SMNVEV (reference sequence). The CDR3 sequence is CASSFDRNTQYF. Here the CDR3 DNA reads TGTGCCAGCAGTTTCGACAGGAATACGCAGTATTTT.

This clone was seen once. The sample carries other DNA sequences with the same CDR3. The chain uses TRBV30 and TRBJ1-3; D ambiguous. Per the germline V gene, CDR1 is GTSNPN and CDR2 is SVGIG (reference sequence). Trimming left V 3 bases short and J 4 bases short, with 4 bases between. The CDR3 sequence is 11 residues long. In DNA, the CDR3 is TGTGCCTGGAGCGCGGGAAACACCATATATTTT. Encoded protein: CAWSAGNTIYF.

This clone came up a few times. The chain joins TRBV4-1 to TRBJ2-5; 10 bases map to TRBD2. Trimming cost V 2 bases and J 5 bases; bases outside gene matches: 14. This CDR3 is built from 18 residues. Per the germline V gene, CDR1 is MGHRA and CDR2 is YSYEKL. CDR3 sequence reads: CASSQQGASGSGGETQYF. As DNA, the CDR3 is TGCGCCAGCAGCCAACAGGGGGCTAGCGGGAGCGGAGGGGAGACCCAGTACTTC.

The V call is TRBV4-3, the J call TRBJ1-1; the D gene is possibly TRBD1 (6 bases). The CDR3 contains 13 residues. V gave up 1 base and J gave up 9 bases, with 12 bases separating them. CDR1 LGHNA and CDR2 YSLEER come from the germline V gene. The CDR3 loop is CASSQAGGPKAFF. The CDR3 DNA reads TGCGCCAGCAGCCAAGCCGGGGGGCCTAAAGCTTTCTTT.

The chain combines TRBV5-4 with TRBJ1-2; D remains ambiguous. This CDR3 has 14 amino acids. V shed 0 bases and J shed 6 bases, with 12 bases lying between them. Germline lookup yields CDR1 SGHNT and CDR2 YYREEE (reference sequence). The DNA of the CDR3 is TGTGCCAGCAGCTTGGAAGGAGGAAGGAATGGCTACACCTTC. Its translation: CASSLEGGRNGYTF.

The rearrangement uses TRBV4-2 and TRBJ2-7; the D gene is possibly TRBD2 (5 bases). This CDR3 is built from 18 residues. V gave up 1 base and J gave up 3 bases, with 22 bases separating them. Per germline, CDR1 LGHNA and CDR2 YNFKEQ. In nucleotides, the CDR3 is TGTGCCAGCAGCCAAGCACTTGGCCGGGGAGCGACAAACTACGAGCAGTACTTC. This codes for CASSQALGRGATNYEQYF.

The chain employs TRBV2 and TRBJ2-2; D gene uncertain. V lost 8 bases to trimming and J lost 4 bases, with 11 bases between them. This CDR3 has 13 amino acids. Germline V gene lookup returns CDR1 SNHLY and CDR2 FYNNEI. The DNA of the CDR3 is TGTGCCAGCGGTGCCAGTTCCACCGGGGAGCTGTTTTTT. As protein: CASGASSTGELFF.

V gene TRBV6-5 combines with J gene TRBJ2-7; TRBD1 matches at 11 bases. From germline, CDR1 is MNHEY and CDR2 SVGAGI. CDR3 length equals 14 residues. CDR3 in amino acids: CATPKPGQGVEQYF. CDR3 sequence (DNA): TGTGCAACTCCTAAACCGGGACAGGGGGTCGAGCAGTACTTC.

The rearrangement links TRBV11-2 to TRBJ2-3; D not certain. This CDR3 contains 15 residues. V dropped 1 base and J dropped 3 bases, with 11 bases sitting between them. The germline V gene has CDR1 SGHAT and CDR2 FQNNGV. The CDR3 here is CASSLVVGRTDTQYF. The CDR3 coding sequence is TGTGCCAGCAGCTTAGTTGTGGGCCGAACAGATACGCAGTATTTT.

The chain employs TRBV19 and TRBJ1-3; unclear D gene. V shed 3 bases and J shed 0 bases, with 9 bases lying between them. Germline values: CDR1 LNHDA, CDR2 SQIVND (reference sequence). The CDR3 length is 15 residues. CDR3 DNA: TGTGCCAGTAGTATTTTCAGGAACTCTGGAAACACCATATATTTT. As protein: CASSIFRNSGNTIYF.

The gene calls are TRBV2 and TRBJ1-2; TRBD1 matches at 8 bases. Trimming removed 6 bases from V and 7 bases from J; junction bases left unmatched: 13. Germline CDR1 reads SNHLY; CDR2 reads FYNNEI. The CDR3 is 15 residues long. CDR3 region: CASSWDRTRLFGYTF. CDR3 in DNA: TGTGCCAGCAGCTGGGACAGGACTCGCTTATTTGGCTACACCTTC.

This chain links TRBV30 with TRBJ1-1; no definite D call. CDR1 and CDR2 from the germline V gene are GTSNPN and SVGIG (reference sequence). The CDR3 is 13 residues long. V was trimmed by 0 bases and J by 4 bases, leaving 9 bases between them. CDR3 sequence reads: CAWSVSQITEAFF. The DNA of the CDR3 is TGTGCCTGGAGTGTTTCCCAGATCACTGAAGCTTTCTTT.

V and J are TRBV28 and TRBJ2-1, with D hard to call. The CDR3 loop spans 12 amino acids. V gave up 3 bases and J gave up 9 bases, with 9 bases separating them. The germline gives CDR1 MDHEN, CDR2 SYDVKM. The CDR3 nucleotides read TGTGCCAGCAGTTTTCAATCGGGTGAGCAGTTCTTC. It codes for CASSFQSGEQFF.

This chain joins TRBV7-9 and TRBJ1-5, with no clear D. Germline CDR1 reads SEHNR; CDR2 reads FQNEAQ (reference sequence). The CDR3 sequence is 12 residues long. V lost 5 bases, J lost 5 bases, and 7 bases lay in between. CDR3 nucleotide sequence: TGTGCCAGCAGCCTAGGAGATCAGCCCCAGCATTTT. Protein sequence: CASSLGDQPQHF.

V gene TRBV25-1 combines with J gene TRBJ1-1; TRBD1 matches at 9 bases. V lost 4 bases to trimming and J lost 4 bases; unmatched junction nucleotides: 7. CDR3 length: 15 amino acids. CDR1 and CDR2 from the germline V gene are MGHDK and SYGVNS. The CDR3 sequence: CASSGDRVLVTEAFF. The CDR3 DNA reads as TGTGCCAGCAGTGGGGACAGGGTTCTTGTCACTGAAGCTTTCTTT.

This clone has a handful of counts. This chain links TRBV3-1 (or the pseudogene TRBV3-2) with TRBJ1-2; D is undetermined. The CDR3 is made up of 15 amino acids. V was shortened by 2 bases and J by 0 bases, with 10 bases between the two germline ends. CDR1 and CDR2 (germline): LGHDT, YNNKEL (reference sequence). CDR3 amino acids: CASSQSFGSNYGYTF. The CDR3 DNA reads TGTGCCAGCAGCCAATCGTTCGGGTCTAACTATGGCTACACCTTC.

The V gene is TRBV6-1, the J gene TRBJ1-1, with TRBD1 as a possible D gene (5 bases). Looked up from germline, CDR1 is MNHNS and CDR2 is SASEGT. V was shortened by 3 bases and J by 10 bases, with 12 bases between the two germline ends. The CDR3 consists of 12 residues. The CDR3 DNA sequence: TGTGCCAGCAGTGAGCAGGGATTACGAGCTTTCTTT. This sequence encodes CASSEQGLRAFF.

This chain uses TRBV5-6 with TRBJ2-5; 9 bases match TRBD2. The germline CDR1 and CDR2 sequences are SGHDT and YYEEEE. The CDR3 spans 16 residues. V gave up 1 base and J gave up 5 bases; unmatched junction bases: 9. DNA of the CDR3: TGTGCCAGCAGCTTGTTCGCAGCGGGGGGCGGTGAGACCCAGTACTTC. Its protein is CASSLFAAGGGETQYF.